The 4 T cell receptor beta chains given below trace back to one sample, sequenced in a study of identical twins. TCRdb called the 5' RACE reads again in MiXCR, with one record for every CDR3 protein. The table lists some 440,000 distinct CDR3 sequences, 20% to 25% of them singletons. These data were also reused for a study on T cells expressing NK-cell markers.

Sample: CD4+ T cells sorted from blood. These receptors all stem from a woman under 30 in good health.

This clonotype was picked up a small number of times. This sequence joins TRBV12-3 or TRBV12-4 and TRBJ2-1; no clear D. The V and J ends lost 3 bases and 5 bases respectively, with 14 bases between them. The CDR3 runs to 15 residues. CDR3 residues: CASSLGGLVNNEQFF. In DNA, the CDR3 is TGTGCCAGCAGTTTGGGTGGGCTAGTCAACAATGAGCAGTTCTTC.

This clonotype has more than one count but fewer than ten. V is TRBV27 and J is TRBJ2-5; D is unresolved. V was pared by 3 bases and J by 7 bases, with 12 bases between. The germline V gene encodes CDR1 MNHEY and CDR2 SMNVEV (reference sequence). CDR3 size: 13 residues. CDR3 amino acids: CASSFYPTGTQYF. The CDR3 DNA reads as TGTGCCAGCAGTTTTTACCCTACGGGGACCCAGTACTTC.

The V call is TRBV30, the J call TRBJ1-1, with D maybe TRBD1 (5 bases). Trimming pared 8 bases from V and 5 bases from J, leaving 15 bases between. Germline-derived CDR1 and CDR2 are GTSNPN and SVGIG (reference sequence). The CDR3 runs to 12 residues. This CDR3 reads CAGGRVGTEAFF. CDR3 DNA: TGTGCCGGGGGGAGGGTTGGAACTGAAGCTTTCTTT. Filled out from reference TRBV30 and TRBJ1-1, the complete variable domain reads SQTIHQWPATLVQPVGSPLSLECTVEGTSNPNLYWYRQAAGRGLQLLFYSVGIGQISSEVPQNLSASRPQDRQFILSSKKLLLSDSGFYLCAGGRVGTEAFFGQGTRLTVV.

The chain recombines TRBV20-1 with TRBJ1-4; 7 bases are a match to TRBD1. The length of the CDR3 is 14 residues. V was pared by 6 bases and J by 0 bases, with 4 bases of the junction left unmatched. Germline V gives CDR1 DFQATT, CDR2 SNEGSKA (reference sequence). The CDR3 coding sequence is TGCAGTGCCCAGCAGGGGGCAACTAATGAAAAACTGTTTTTT. Translation gives CSAQQGATNEKLFF.